Listed below are T cell receptor beta chains from one sample, sequenced in a study of a mutant IDH1 vaccine in newly diagnosed glioma. Measured with immunoSEQ multiplex PCR; TCRdb has only the in-frame clones, and not every one. The repertoire consists of some 16,000 clones, with 95% to 96% occurring once and the leading ten covering roughly 3.7%. Sequences were derived from peripheral blood mononuclear cells (PBMCs), sampled from a glioma patient treated with radiotherapy, temozolomide or both. The receptor set was obtained from a woman under 30 with glioma. Some clones in this sample may be carry-over from other donors' samples. Each CDR3 is given with its conserved first and last residue. D genes are given only for firm matches. Clone size appears in some rows only: once, few, many, or a class for an expanded clone.

v_call,clone_size,j_call,d_call,cdr3_aa,cdr3_nt
TRBV6-1,-,TRBJ2-7,-,CASSLKGYEQYF,TGTGCCAGCAGCCTAAAGGGCTACGAGCAGTACTTC
TRBV9,few,TRBJ1-2,TRBD1,CASSVAGGQGLAGYTF,TGTGCCAGCAGCGTTGCCGGGGGACAGGGTTTGGCTGGCTACACCTTC
TRBV7-9,-,TRBJ2-5,-,CASSLETETQYF,TGTGCCAGCAGCCTGGAGACAGAGACCCAGTACTTC
TRBV19,-,TRBJ2-7,TRBD2,CATRPGGGRALKQYF,TGTGCCACCCGCCCCGGGGGCGGGAGGGCCCTTAAGCAGTACTTC
TRBV5-1,-,TRBJ2-3,-,CASSLVYRDELYF,TGCGCCAGCAGCTTGGTGTATAGGGACGAGCTGTATTTT
TRBV10-3,-,TRBJ1-1,TRBD1,CAISVEQGIGTEAFF,TGTGCCATCAGCGTCGAACAGGGGATTGGCACTGAAGCTTTCTTT
TRBV14,-,TRBJ2-1,-,CASSQGVRVGNNEQFF,TGTGCCAGCAGCCAGGGGGTAAGGGTGGGGAACAATGAGCAGTTCTTC
TRBV15,-,TRBJ1-3,-,CATSKNREVTIYF,TGTGCCACCAGCAAAAATCGAGAAGTCACCATATATTTT
TRBV7-2,-,TRBJ1-1,TRBD1,CASSFQTGFRTEAFF,TGTGCCAGCAGCTTCCAGACAGGGTTCAGGACTGAAGCTTTCTTT
TRBV7-6,-,TRBJ1-5,-,CASSSGPGIGSNQPQHF,TGTGCCAGCAGCTCGGGACCTGGGATAGGTAGCAATCAGCCCCAGCATTTT
TRBV4-1,-,TRBJ1-5,TRBD1,CASSQGQNFNQPQHF,TGCGCCAGCAGCCAGGGACAGAACTTCAATCAGCCCCAGCATTTT
TRBV28,-,TRBJ1-2,-,CASGGQVLYGYTF,TGTGCCAGCGGCGGCCAGGTTCTTTATGGCTACACCTTC
TRBV7-8,-,TRBJ1-4,-,CASSLSVEGVGNEKLFF,TGTGCCAGCAGCTTATCGGTGGAGGGGGTGGGGAATGAAAAACTGTTTTTT
TRBV19,-,TRBJ1-1,TRBD1,CASRPTGASSEAFF,TGTGCCAGTAGGCCTACAGGGGCCTCCTCTGAAGCTTTCTTT
TRBV28,-,TRBJ2-3,TRBD2,CASRSTRTSGRARDTQYF,TGTGCCAGCAGATCTACTCGGACTAGCGGGAGGGCGAGAGATACGCAGTATTTT
TRBV11-2,-,TRBJ2-3,TRBD2,CASSEDTSGRGYTQYF,TGTGCCAGCAGCGAAGACACTAGCGGGAGGGGTTATACGCAGTATTTT
TRBV7-9,-,TRBJ2-5,-,CASSSSGTQETQYF,TGTGCCAGCAGCTCTTCCGGGACTCAAGAGACCCAGTACTTC
TRBV7-6,-,TRBJ2-7,-,CASSLSGVVDEQYF,TGTGCCAGCAGCTTATCAGGGGTGGTGGACGAGCAGTACTTC
TRBV5-1,-,TRBJ2-7,-,CASSPFLGEGEQYF,TGCGCCAGCAGCCCTTTCCTGGGAGAGGGCGAGCAGTACTTC
TRBV19,once,TRBJ2-7,-,CASSIAGDDSEQYF,TGTGCCAGTAGTATAGCTGGAGACGATAGCGAGCAGTACTTC
TRBV27,-,TRBJ1-3,-,CASSLSQGRGNTIYF,TGTGCCAGCAGTTTATCGCAGGGGAGGGGAAACACCATATATTTT
TRBV11-3,-,TRBJ2-7,TRBD1,CASTWGQGNYEQYF,TGTGCCAGCACCTGGGGACAGGGTAACTACGAGCAGTACTTC
TRBV15,-,TRBJ2-5,TRBD2,CATSRAGGRGPQETQYF,TGTGCCACCAGCAGAGCTGGCGGGAGAGGACCTCAAGAGACCCAGTACTTC
TRBV7-9,-,TRBJ1-1,-,CASSLGTGQDTEAFF,TGTGCCAGCAGCTTAGGTACAGGGCAGGACACTGAAGCTTTCTTT
TRBV5-1,-,TRBJ2-3,TRBD1,CASSRAPGQLSTDTQYF,TGCGCCAGCAGCCGTGCTCCGGGACAGCTCTCCACAGATACGCAGTATTTT
TRBV5-1,-,TRBJ2-6,-,CASSLGGPGANVLTF,TGCGCCAGCAGCTTGGGGGGGCCTGGGGCCAACGTCCTGACTTTC
TRBV10-3,-,TRBJ2-7,-,CAISESAGSYEQYF,TGTGCCATCAGTGAGTCAGCTGGGTCCTACGAGCAGTACTTC
TRBV19,-,TRBJ1-3,-,CASTPTLVRGNTIYF,TGTGCCAGTACCCCAACCTTGGTTCGTGGAAACACCATATATTTT
TRBV7-9,-,TRBJ2-7,-,CASIPGGASYEQYF,TGTGCCAGCATCCCCGGGGGCGCCTCCTACGAGCAGTACTTC
TRBV19,-,TRBJ2-1,TRBD2,CASSSGLAYNEQFF,TGTGCCAGTAGTTCCGGACTAGCCTACAATGAGCAGTTCTTC
TRBV30,once,TRBJ1-1,-,CAWSRGFSNTEAFF,TGTGCCTGGAGCAGAGGGTTTTCGAACACTGAAGCTTTCTTT
TRBV5-1,-,TRBJ2-7,TRBD1,CASSWGQSTYEQYF,TGCGCCAGCAGTTGGGGACAGTCCACCTACGAGCAGTACTTC
TRBV7-2,-,TRBJ2-7,TRBD2,CASREGLAATYEQYF,TGTGCCAGCAGGGAAGGACTAGCGGCTACCTACGAGCAGTACTTC
TRBV28,-,TRBJ1-4,-,CASSYSIFRFF,TGTGCCAGCAGTTACTCAATTTTCAGGTTTTTT
TRBV19,-,TRBJ2-3,TRBD2,CASSITSGVDTQYF,TGTGCCAGTAGTATAACTAGCGGGGTAGATACGCAGTATTTT
TRBV19,-,TRBJ1-5,-,CASSIISGVGQPQHF,TGTGCCAGTAGTATAATATCAGGGGTTGGGCAGCCCCAGCATTTT
TRBV6-1,-,TRBJ1-1,TRBD1,CASSQTGGTNEAFF,TGTGCCAGCAGCCAGACAGGGGGCACAAATGAAGCTTTCTTT
TRBV5-1,-,TRBJ2-1,TRBD2,CASSYLAGGGNEQFF,TGCGCCAGCAGCTACTTAGCGGGAGGGGGGAATGAGCAGTTCTTC
TRBV7-6,-,TRBJ1-5,TRBD1,CASSLDRSNQPQHF,TGTGCCAGCAGCCTGGACAGGTCGAATCAGCCCCAGCATTTT
TRBV6-1,-,TRBJ1-5,TRBD1,CASKTGDPNRQHF,TGTGCCAGCAAAACAGGGGACCCTAACCGCCAGCATTTT
TRBV7-9,-,TRBJ1-4,-,CASSLPSTTNEKLFF,TGTGCCAGCAGCTTACCATCCACAACTAATGAAAAACTGTTTTTT
TRBV11-2,-,TRBJ2-5,TRBD2,CASSLDGERGRRETQYF,TGTGCCAGCAGCTTAGATGGGGAGCGGGGTAGAAGGGAGACCCAGTACTTC
TRBV7-9,-,TRBJ2-1,-,CASSGDTHEQFF,TGTGCCAGCAGCGGTGACACGCATGAGCAGTTCTTC
TRBV19,-,TRBJ1-3,TRBD1,CASRDRPQPSSGNTIYF,TGTGCCAGCCGGGACAGACCGCAACCAAGCTCTGGAAACACCATATATTTT
TRBV6-5,-,TRBJ2-5,TRBD2,CASSYSLTSGETQYF,TGTGCCAGCAGTTACTCCCTGACTAGCGGGGAGACCCAGTACTTC
TRBV7-9,-,TRBJ2-3,-,CASSLFADTQYF,TGTGCCAGCAGCTTATTCGCAGATACGCAGTATTTT
TRBV29-1,-,TRBJ1-2,-,CSVDETDGYTF,TGCAGCGTTGATGAAACGGATGGCTACACCTTC
TRBV7-2,-,TRBJ1-1,-,CASSLGTGIQNTEAFF,TGTGCCAGCAGCTTAGGCACAGGGATCCAGAACACTGAAGCTTTCTTT
TRBV7-8,-,TRBJ1-2,-,CASSLGANYGYTF,TGTGCCAGCAGCCTAGGGGCTAACTATGGCTACACCTTC